The clone carrying this T cell receptor beta chain is categorized as medium-sized. Antigen unknown. The data belong to a study of metastatic and nonmetastatic thyroid tumors. About the study: From malignant and benign thyroid patients, repertoires in blood and in tumor or nodule tissue were compared.

Points from the study as a whole: The reported finding was significantly higher TCR beta diversity in malignant thyroid tumors relative to benign nodules, in blood and tumor.

Original analysis: Clinicopathological groups differed in CDR3, with these differences serving to build a distant-metastasis classifier for papillary thyroid cancer. TCRdb re-called clones from the PCR reads using MiXCR. These V and J calls originate from TCRdb's pipeline instead of the authors' own analysis. The sample consists of approximately 26,000 clones, over 10% of them appearing once. With V trimmed by 3 bases and J by 3 bases, 3 bases remained unmatched. This CDR3 is built from 13 residues. Germline assignment: CDR1 DFQATT and CDR2 SNEGSKA (reference sequence). Nobody among the patients had been given any treatment before thyroid surgery.

This receptor was taken from a female donor with papillary thyroid cancer or a benign thyroid nodule (not recorded which). Some clones in this sample may be carry-over from other donors' samples. This rearrangement joins TRBV20-1 to TRBJ1-2, with 8 bases lining up with TRBD1. The source material was blood. CDR3 sequence reads: CSARTGEDYGYTF. The CDR3 DNA sequence: TGCAGTGCTAGGACAGGGGAGGACTATGGCTACACCTTC.